This T cell receptor beta chain was retrieved from a study of cytomegalovirus exposure and HLA in healthy donors. It was with 60 Vbeta and 13 Jbeta primers that the PCR ran. Generated by immunoSEQ multiplex PCR, the TCRdb table keeps only in-frame clones and is missing some. The table lists some 200,000 clones, over 70% of them singletons. This CDR3 has 16 residues. The V gene's germline CDR1 is LGHNA and CDR2 YNFKEQ. Sample: PBMCs. The origin of this receptor is a female donor in good health and CMV-seronegative. The chain recombines TRBV4-2 with TRBJ2-5; TRBD1 is a possible D gene (5 bases). The end of the DNA is better explained by TRBJ2-7, so the J call may be wrong. CDR3 amino acids: CASSQTSLQVSYEQYF. CDR3 nucleotides: TGTGCCAGCAGCCAAACATCGCTACAGGTCTCCTACGAGCAGTACTTC.